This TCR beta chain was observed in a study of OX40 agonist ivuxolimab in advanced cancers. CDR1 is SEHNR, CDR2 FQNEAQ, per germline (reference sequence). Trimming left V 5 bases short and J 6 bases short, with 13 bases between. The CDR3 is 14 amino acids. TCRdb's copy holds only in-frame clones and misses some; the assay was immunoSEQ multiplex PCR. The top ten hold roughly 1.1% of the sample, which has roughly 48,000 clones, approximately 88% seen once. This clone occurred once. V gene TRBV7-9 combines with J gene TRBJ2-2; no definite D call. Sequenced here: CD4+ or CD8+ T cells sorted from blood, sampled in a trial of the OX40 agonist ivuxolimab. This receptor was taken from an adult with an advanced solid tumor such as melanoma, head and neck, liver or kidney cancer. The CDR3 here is CASSPRAGSGELFF. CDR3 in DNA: TGTGCCAGCAGCCCAAGGGCCGGGTCCGGGGAGCTGTTTTTT.